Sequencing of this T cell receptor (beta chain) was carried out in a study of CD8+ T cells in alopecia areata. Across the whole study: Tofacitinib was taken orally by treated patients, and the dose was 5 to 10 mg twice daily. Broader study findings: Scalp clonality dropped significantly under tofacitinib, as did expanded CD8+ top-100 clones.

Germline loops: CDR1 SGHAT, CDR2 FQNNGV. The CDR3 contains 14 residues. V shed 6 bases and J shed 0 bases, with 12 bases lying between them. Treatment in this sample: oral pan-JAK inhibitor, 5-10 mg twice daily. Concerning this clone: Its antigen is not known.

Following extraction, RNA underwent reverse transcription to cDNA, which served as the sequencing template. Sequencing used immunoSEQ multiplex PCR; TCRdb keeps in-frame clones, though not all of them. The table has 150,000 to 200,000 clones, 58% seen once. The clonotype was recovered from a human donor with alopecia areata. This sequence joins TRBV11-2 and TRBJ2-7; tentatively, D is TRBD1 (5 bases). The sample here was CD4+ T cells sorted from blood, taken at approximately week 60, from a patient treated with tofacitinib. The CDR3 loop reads CASRYSGFSYEQYF. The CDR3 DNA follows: TGTGCCAGCAGATATTCAGGGTTCTCCTACGAGCAGTACTTC. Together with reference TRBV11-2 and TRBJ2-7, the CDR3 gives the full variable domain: EAGVAQSPRYKIIEKRQSVAFWCNPISGHATLYWYQQILGQGPKLLIQFQNNGVVDDSQLPKDRFSAERLKGVDSTLKIQPAKLEDSAVYLCASRYSGFSYEQYFGPGTRLTVT.